These 17 T cell receptor beta chains originate from one sample sequenced in a study of control samples from healthy donors and cancer patients. Measured with immunoSEQ multiplex PCR; TCRdb has only the in-frame clones, and not every one. This sample has approximately 220,000 clones, with around 94% found just once. The sample consisted of blood. The source is a man between 50 and 59 years old in good health.

The chain uses TRBV9 and TRBJ1-6; possibly TRBD1 for D (5 bases). Germline CDR1 and CDR2: SGDLS and YYNGEE. There are 15 residues in the CDR3. With 1 base removed from V and 7 bases from J, the gap between germline ends came to 12 bases. DNA for the CDR3: TGTGCCAGCAGCGTAAGTCAGGGTGGAAATTCACCCCTCCACTTT. As protein: CASSVSQGGNSPLHF. The complete variable domain, with remaining parts taken from reference TRBV9 and TRBJ1-6, reads DSGVTQTPKHLITATGQRVTLRCSPRSGDLSVYWYQQSLDQGLQFLIQYYNGEERAKGNILERFSAQQFPDLHSELNLSSLELGDSALYFCASSVSQGGNSPLHFGNGTRLTVT.

The chain links TRBV6-2 or TRBV6-3 to TRBJ1-1; D remains unclear. The CDR3 contains 14 residues. Trimming left V 0 bases short and J 1 base short, with 6 bases between. Germline-derived CDR1 and CDR2 are MNHEY and SVGEGT. CDR3 nucleotide sequence: TGTGCCAGCAGTTACTCGAGCAGGAACACTGAAGCTTTCTTT. Protein: CASSYSSRNTEAFF.

V gene TRBV9 combines with J gene TRBJ1-5; D is unresolved. The CDR3 spans 15 residues. Deletions cut 0 bases from V and 0 bases from J, with 7 bases between. Germline lookup yields CDR1 SGDLS and CDR2 YYNGEE. The CDR3 is CASSVGWASNQPQHF. DNA of the CDR3: TGTGCCAGCAGCGTAGGGTGGGCTAGCAATCAGCCCCAGCATTTT.

The gene calls are TRBV7-2 and TRBJ2-1; 10 nucleotides match TRBD2. The CDR3 covers 15 residues. The junction had 9 bases not matched to a gene; V was cut back by 5 bases and J by 8 bases. The germline V gene encodes CDR1 SGHTA and CDR2 FQGNSA. Here the CDR3 DNA reads TGTGCCAGCAGCAAGAGCGGGGGGGCGAGGGATGAGCAGTTCTTC. Its protein is CASSKSGGARDEQFF. Full variable domain (missing parts from reference TRBV7-2 and TRBJ2-1): GAGVSQSPSNKVTEKGKDVELRCDPISGHTALYWYRQSLGQGLEFLIYFQGNSAPDKSGLPSDRFSAERTGGSVSTLTIQRTQQEDSAVYLCASSKSGGARDEQFFGPGTRLTVL.

This chain connects TRBV6-5 to TRBJ2-5; D not certain. CDR3 length: 14 residues. V gave up 0 bases and J gave up 5 bases, with 10 bases separating them. Germline lookup yields CDR1 MNHEY and CDR2 SVGAGI. CDR3 nucleotides: TGTGCCAGCAGTTACTCGAGGAGTTTGGAGACCCAGTACTTC. This codes for CASSYSRSLETQYF.

This clone was found once. The chain carries TRBV3-1 (or the pseudogene TRBV3-2) and TRBJ1-5; tentatively, D is TRBD1 (5 bases). The V gene lost 4 bases and the J gene lost 5 bases, with 18 bases spanning the gap. CDR1 is LGHDT, CDR2 YNNKEL, per germline (reference sequence). The CDR3 covers 16 residues. The CDR3 nucleotides read TGTGCCAGCAGCCCTAGATTCTCAGGGTCGGATCAGCCCCAGCATTTT. Translating gives CASSPRFSGSDQPQHF.

The chain employs TRBV7-2 and TRBJ2-7; D possibly corresponds to TRBD2 (6 bases). The germline V gene has CDR1 SGHTA and CDR2 FQGNSA. The CDR3 contains 16 residues. The V gene lost 5 bases and the J gene lost 6 bases, with 23 bases spanning the gap. CDR3 coding DNA: TGTGCCAGCAGCCACCTTTTGCGGGATCGCCCTCCCGAGCAGTACTTC. Protein product: CASSHLLRDRPPEQYF.

The V gene is TRBV2, the J gene TRBJ2-4; D is unclear. V was cut by 5 bases and J by 9 bases, with 8 bases left in between. The CDR3 is 11 amino acids. The germline CDR1 and CDR2 sequences are SNHLY and FYNNEI. CDR3 nucleotide sequence: TGTGCCAGCAGTAACAGTCCCATTCAGTACTTC. It encodes CASSNSPIQYF.

This clone is a singleton in its sample. The chain has TRBV27 and TRBJ1-1; a weak D match, TRBD1 (5 bases). Germline V gene sequence: CDR1 MNHEY, CDR2 SMNVEV (reference sequence). The CDR3 sequence is 14 residues long. V lost 5 bases, J lost 3 bases, and 13 bases lay in between. CDR3 in DNA: TGTGCCAGCAGTGCCTCGGGGCGGGACACTGAAGCTTTCTTT. This codes for CASSASGRDTEAFF.

This sequence joins TRBV9 and TRBJ1-1, with TRBD1 identical over 7 bases. This CDR3 region has 13 residues. The V gene's germline CDR1 is SGDLS and CDR2 YYNGEE. V shed 0 bases and J 6 bases; nucleotides not matched to a gene: 2. In DNA form, the CDR3 reads TGTGCCAGCAGCGTAGATCAGGGGGCTGAAGCTTTCTTT. Its translation: CASSVDQGAEAFF.

J is TRBJ1-5 and V is TRBV11-2; D unresolved. From germline, CDR1 is SGHAT and CDR2 FQNNGV. Trimming removed 4 bases at V and 6 bases at J, with 10 bases between. There are 13 residues in the CDR3. The CDR3 here is CASSSQVGQPQHF. The DNA for the CDR3 is TGTGCCAGCAGCTCCCAGGTTGGTCAGCCCCAGCATTTT.

The rearrangement uses TRBV7-2 and TRBJ2-7, with D hard to call. Per the germline V gene, CDR1 is SGHTA and CDR2 is FQGNSA. CDR3 size: 14 residues. The V end was cut by 0 bases, the J end by 9 bases, with 15 bases between. The CDR3 loop is CASSLAPGPNGQYF. The CDR3 coding sequence is TGTGCCAGCAGCTTAGCCCCCGGACCCAACGGGCAGTACTTC.

The rearrangement joins TRBV11-3 to TRBJ1-5; D is perhaps TRBD1 (5 bases). Germline assignment: CDR1 SGHNT and CDR2 YENEEA. V lost 6 bases and J lost 6, with 21 bases in between. The CDR3 consists of 16 residues. The CDR3 coding sequence is TGTGCCAGCAGGGATACCCGGGGCAGGGAAGGTCAGCCCCAGCATTTT. Translating it yields CASRDTRGREGQPQHF.

This chain links TRBV9 with TRBJ2-3; 12 nucleotides match TRBD1. Per the germline V gene, CDR1 is SGDLS and CDR2 is YYNGEE. The CDR3 extends over 15 amino acids. J gave up 9 bases and V 4 bases, and 9 bases lay outside the gene matches. Written as DNA, the CDR3 is TGTGCCAGCAGCAAACCGGGACAGGGGGCAGGAACGCAGTATTTT. It translates to CASSKPGQGAGTQYF.

This chain links TRBV5-4 with TRBJ1-4; 7 positions agree with TRBD1. The trim removed 4 bases at V and 5 bases at J, leaving 2 bases unmatched. Germline values: CDR1 SGHNT, CDR2 YYREEE (reference sequence). There are 13 residues in the CDR3. Here the CDR3 reads CASSLQGNEKLFF. The CDR3 DNA sequence: TGTGCCAGCAGCCTACAGGGGAATGAAAAACTGTTTTTT.

This clone came up once. The chain joins TRBV5-5 to TRBJ1-1; the D gene is possibly TRBD1 (6 bases). The germline CDR1 and CDR2 sequences are SGHKS and YYEKEE (reference sequence). This CDR3 is built from 14 residues. The V gene lost 3 bases and the J gene lost 4 bases, with 13 bases spanning the gap. CDR3 protein: CASSWDGGGTEAFF. The CDR3 DNA reads as TGTGCCAGCAGCTGGGACGGAGGGGGCACTGAAGCTTTCTTT.

This chain connects TRBV10-2 to TRBJ1-2; perhaps TRBD1 as D (5 bases). The germline V and J ends were trimmed by 7 bases and 2 bases, with 11 bases remaining between them. The CDR3 has 13 residues. CDR1 is WSHSY, CDR2 SAAADI, per germline. The CDR3 nucleotides read TGCGCCAGCACTTTGACAGAGAACTATGGCTACACCTTC. The encoded protein is CASTLTENYGYTF.